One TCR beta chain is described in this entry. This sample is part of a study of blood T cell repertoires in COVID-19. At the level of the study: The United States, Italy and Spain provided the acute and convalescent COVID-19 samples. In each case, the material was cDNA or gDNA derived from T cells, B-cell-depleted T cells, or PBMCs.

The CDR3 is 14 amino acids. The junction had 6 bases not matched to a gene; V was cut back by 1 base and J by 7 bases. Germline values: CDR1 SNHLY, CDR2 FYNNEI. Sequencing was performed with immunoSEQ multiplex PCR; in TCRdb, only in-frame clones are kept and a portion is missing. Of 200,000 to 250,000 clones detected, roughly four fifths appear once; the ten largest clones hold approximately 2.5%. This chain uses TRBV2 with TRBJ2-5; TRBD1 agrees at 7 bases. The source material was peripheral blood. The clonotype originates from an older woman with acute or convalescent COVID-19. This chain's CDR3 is CASSEDRGVGTQYF. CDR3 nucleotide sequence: TGTGCCAGCAGTGAAGACAGGGGTGTAGGGACCCAGTACTTC.